The sequence of this T cell receptor (beta chain) was determined in a study of blood T cell repertoires in COVID-19 (dated by TCRdb to about 2020). About the study as a whole: Samples covering the acute and convalescent phases of COVID-19 were provided by collaborators in the United States, Italy and Spain. Where available, HLA class I and class II types were obtained from metadata supplied by the sample provider rather than from assay-based typing. The repertoires were released in a freely available public database meant as a resource for research on the immune response to SARS-CoV-2. Sample metadata almost always included a de-identified subject ID, COVID-19 status, age in years and sex. Deeply sampled blood TCRbeta repertoires from subjects exposed to, actively infected with, or recovered from COVID-19 were included in the dataset. The samples were drawn from two sources: the first 160 participants of the ongoing ImmuneRACE study, and 950 to 1,500 subjects contributed by 6 global collaborators. The prospective study material was composed of cDNA or gDNA derived from T cells, B-cell-depleted T cells, or PBMCs. Study-wide findings and limitations: The quantity of clinical and demographic metadata differed by source and by participant and was supplied without curation.

TCRbeta CDR3 regions were amplified from genomic DNA by means of the immunoSEQ Assay, a bias-controlled multiplex PCR. The study's processing was this. The number of nucleated cells in each sample was estimated by amplification of reference gene primers within the assay. To quantify the absolute abundance of each unique TCRbeta CDR3 rearrangement, sequence reads were collapsed and filtered. For each sample, productive Simpson clonality was calculated as the square root of Simpson's diversity index across productive rearrangements. The clones in this table, taken by TCRdb from immuneACCESS, are in-frame only. Not every clone is retained; where verified, under half of the shortfall comes from an unresolved V gene, and the cause of the rest is unknown. Clone size and the V and J calls come from that table; the DNA yielded D and trimming. The sample table lists 150,000 to 250,000 clones, about 95% of them with a count of one. The ten biggest clones cover 0.76% of the sample.

The V end loses 3 bases and the J end loses 3 bases, and a stretch of 17 bases separates them. Its CDR3 holds 16 amino acids, cysteine through phenylalanine. Kept here is only the CDR3 DNA, which spans 48 bases and is read in frame from base 1. CDR1 ENHRY and CDR2 SYGVKD were looked up in the germline V gene. One collaborating source in Seattle enrolled patients while the patients were actively infected and followed the patients over time throughout the course of disease. Whole blood was collected in K2EDTA tubes by collaborating institutions according to the institutions' own protocols. For TCRbeta analysis, collaborator samples were shipped as frozen whole blood, as isolated PBMCs, or as DNA extracted from either sample type. With regard to this clone: There is no known antigen for this receptor. The record has no base qualities; no much larger clone is one base away.

Sequenced: peripheral blood. The chain was built from TRBV10-3 and TRBJ1-1, with the D gene call left open. The TCR was taken from a man aged 30 to 45 with COVID-19, enrolled during active disease. The CDR3 reads CAISEKDGIDHTEAFF. The nucleotides read TGTGCCATCAGTGAAAAGGACGGGATAGACCACACTGAAGCTTTCTTT.